The T cell receptor (beta chain) described here comes from a study of blood T cells in healthy people across ages (dated by TCRdb to the mid-2010s). Turning to the overall study: In model experiments, template switching captured roughly one uniquely barcoded TCR beta cDNA molecule for every two T cells. Using the same blood draw, the study looked at two additional independent replicas of 1 million unique cDNA reads for two donors, one aged 18 to 30 and the other aged 80 or older. To track age-related changes in TCR beta repertoire diversity, the study relied on deep sequencing normalized with unique cDNA molecular identifiers. To avoid experimental bias, donors of different ages were spread randomly across the sequencing lanes. The donors were divided into four age groups: young (average around 16 years), middle-aged (roughly 40), aged (about 61) and long-lived (82).

This clonotype was observed a handful of times. Its antigen is currently not known. Per-base qualities were not stored, and no clone one base away is much larger. The paper as a whole reports these results and caveats: Estimates of total diversity based on one million sequenced T cells were regarded as lower bounds and as underestimates. Conclusive comparison of naive and antigen-experienced compartments was prevented by the profiling of bulk unsorted PBMCs. The CMV infection status of donors was not known, potentially confounding age-related changes in expanded clonotypes. The percentage of naive T cells measured by flow cytometry correlated strongly with observed TCR beta diversity. Compared with the aged group, the long-lived group had more naive CD4+ T cells, fewer expanded clones and increased TCR diversity, suggesting age selection. Observed TCR beta diversity per million T cells fell roughly linearly with age, and a significant reduction was already apparent by age approximately 41.

Library generation was performed with 5' RACE. Sequencer: Illumina HiSeq 2500. The second PCR ran for roughly 6 to 11 cycles and used a J-beta primer mix along with a sample-barcoded 5' primer. A template-switch 5' adaptor carrying 12 random nucleotides introduced a unique molecular identifier onto each TCR beta cDNA molecule. At least 3 million CDR3-containing paired-end reads were obtained from each sample. All of the RNA was converted into first-strand cDNA using the Mint cDNA synthesis kit, with a TRBC-specific oligonucleotide serving as the primer. All cDNA was treated with uracil-DNA glycosylase and then went through a first 18-cycle PCR with the universal primers M1SS and BC2_uni_R. The published analysis was carried out like this. For normalization, 1 million high-quality reads were randomly selected from each sample, with every read carrying a distinct molecular identifier. Instead of being binned into consensus sequences, reads that shared molecular identifiers were thrown out. MiTCR, with a Q25 quality threshold and the strictest error-elimination algorithm, was used for CDR3 identification, clonotype clustering and error correction. A nonparametric unseen species model with Euler transformation was used to estimate lower-bound total TCR beta diversity. TCRdb handled the public reads itself, with Q25 trimming in fastp and clone calling in MiXCR, and kept productive beta chains. Identical CDR3 proteins give one entry, which carries the most common genes and DNA. TCRdb, not the authors, supplied the V and J calls. The sample yields about 730,000 distinct CDR3 sequences; approximately 39% were counted once. Of the sample, around a fifth is held by the ten largest clones.

The germline V gene (reference sequence) specifies MNHNY as CDR1 and SVGAGI as CDR2. CDR3 length: 14 amino acids, cysteine to phenylalanine. The CDR3 DNA has 42 bases and is translated from base 1. V is pared back by 6 bases and J by 15 bases, with 24 bases lying between the germline termini. Donors were 30 to 45 systemically healthy Caucasian individuals from Russia aged about 6 to 100 years. Around 10 milliliters of peripheral blood were collected from each donor into EDTA-treated Vacutainer tubes. Ficoll-Paque density-gradient centrifugation was used to isolate PBMCs, with at least 7 million per sample. Trizol reagent was used to extract total RNA from the PBMCs, yielding at least 6 micrograms per sample. Naive CD45RAhigh/CD27high T cell percentages were measured by flow cytometry on a PBMC aliquot from every donor.

The chain couples TRBV6-6 to TRBJ2-1; tentative D gene TRBD2, with 6 bases matching. The sequence derives from a woman aged 55-69 years in good health. Sequencing was done on a sample of blood. The CDR3: CASSPTGLDTKRFF. The nucleotide sequence is given as TGTGCCAGCAGCCCAACGGGACTGGATACCAAGAGGTTCTTC.